This T cell receptor (beta chain) is from a study of blood T cell repertoires in COVID-19. This CDR3 spans 15 amino acids. Trimming took 1 base from V and 0 from J, leaving 7 bases between them. Germline V lookup: CDR1 SGHRS, CDR2 YFSETQ. This clone was seen more than once but under ten times. TCRdb's copy holds only in-frame clones and misses some; the assay was immunoSEQ multiplex PCR. The sample has 95,000 to 150,000 clones; approximately 81% are singletons. This rearrangement joins TRBV5-1 to TRBJ1-4; D is undetermined. Sequencing input: peripheral blood. This receptor was taken from a man older than 75 with COVID-19, enrolled during active disease. This chain's CDR3 is CASSLTGTTNEKLFF. The CDR3 DNA reads TGCGCCAGCAGCTTGACGGGAACAACTAATGAAAAACTGTTTTTT. Variable domain in full (rest from reference TRBV5-1 and TRBJ1-4): KAGVTQTPRYLIKTRGQQVTLSCSPISGHRSVSWYQQTPGQGLQFLFEYFSETQRNKGNFPGRFSGRQFSNSRSEMNVSTLELGDSALYLCASSLTGTTNEKLFFGSGTQLSVL.